This T cell receptor (beta chain) derives from a study of blood T cell repertoires in COVID-19. Study in general: The cDNA or gDNA used as material had been derived from T cells, B-cell-depleted T cells, or PBMCs.

This clone appeared once. Sequencing was performed with immunoSEQ multiplex PCR; in TCRdb, only in-frame clones are kept and a portion is missing. The sample has approximately 190,000 clones, approximately 91% seen once; the top ten hold 2.1%. This CDR3 region has 16 residues. Germline loops: CDR1 KGHDR, CDR2 SFDVKD. Trimming removed 2 bases from V and 6 bases from J, with 16 bases in between. The sequenced sample consisted of peripheral blood. This receptor was taken from a man aged 65 to 79 with active or convalescent COVID-19. The rearrangement uses TRBV24-1 and TRBJ2-1; maybe TRBD2 (6 bases). The CDR3 nucleotides read TGTGCCACCAGTGATTCAGGGACTGGCACGTTCAATGAGCAGTTCTTC. It yields the protein CATSDSGTGTFNEQFF.